The entry that follows covers one T cell receptor (beta chain) sequence. TCRdb keeps only in-frame clones here, not all; method: immunoSEQ multiplex PCR. The table has roughly 680,000 clones, around 70% seen once. The sample originates from a study of shared clonotypes between healthy human individuals. V shed 5 bases and J 6 bases; nucleotides not matched to a gene: 11. CDR1 and CDR2 from the germline V gene are SGHAT and FQNNGV. The CDR3 consists of 17 residues. The sequence was collected from a woman in her thirties in good health. The chain links TRBV11-2 to TRBJ2-5, with 14 bases aligning to TRBD2. The sample taken for sequencing was memory CD4+ T cells sorted from blood. Described subset: CD45RA-negative fraction. The CDR3 bases are TGTGCCAGCAGCATTGGGTCGGGGACTAGCGGGAGAAAGACCCAGTACTTC. Its protein is CASSIGSGTSGRKTQYF.